Listed below are T cell receptor beta chains from one sample, sequenced in a study of HIV-infected patients and healthy controls. Via MiXCR, TCRdb re-called the 5' RACE reads, giving one row per CDR3 protein. The sample comprises some 67,000 distinct CDR3 sequences, 15% to 20% of which are singletons, and around 5.9% rests with the top ten. Input material: CD4+ T cells from blood. The receptors derive from a human donor in good health. CDR3s include the opening cysteine and the closing phenylalanine or tryptophan. D genes are given only for firm matches. Part of the rows lack a size; the others show once, few, many or a class for expanded clones.

J gene | D gene | CDR3 length | clone size | V gene | CDR3 protein | CDR3 DNA
TRBJ2-2 | NA | 14 | NA | TRBV19 | CASKFGPNTGELFF | TGTGCCAGTAAGTTCGGTCCAAACACCGGGGAGCTGTTTTTT
TRBJ1-2 | NA | 12 | NA | TRBV14 | CASSTTDYGYTF | TGTGCCAGCAGCACAACCGACTATGGCTACACCTTC
TRBJ2-7 | NA | 14 | NA | TRBV5-4 | CASSSPARRGEQYF | TGTGCCAGCAGCTCGCCCGCCCGGAGAGGCGAGCAGTACTTC
TRBJ2-2 | TRBD1 | 21 | few | TRBV7-6 | CASSLAWETDRPDKNTGELFF | TGTGCCAGCAGCTTAGCTTGGGAGACGGACAGGCCTGACAAGAACACCGGGGAGCTGTTTTTT
TRBJ2-5 | NA | 15 | NA | TRBV3-1 | CASSQEPGLWKTQYF | TGTGCCAGCAGCCAAGAGCCGGGTCTATGGAAGACCCAGTACTTC
TRBJ1-1 | TRBD1 | 14 | many | TRBV12-3/TRBV12-4 | CASSLRTGNTEAFF | TGTGCCAGCAGTTTAAGGACAGGGAACACTGAAGCTTTCTTT
TRBJ1-3 | TRBD1 | 15 | few | TRBV10-1 | CASSESTGTGNTIYF | TGCGCCAGCAGTGAGTCGACAGGGACCGGAAACACCATATATTTT
TRBJ1-1 | NA | 13 | NA | TRBV20-1 | CSAPAEGNTEAFF | TGCAGTGCCCCCGCCGAGGGGAACACTGAAGCTTTCTTT
TRBJ1-1 | NA | 14 | few | TRBV29-1 | CSVQVMELNTEAFF | TGCAGCGTTCAGGTGATGGAGTTAAACACTGAAGCTTTCTTT
TRBJ2-4 | NA | 16 | NA | TRBV7-9 | CASSSDMLLAKNIQYF | TGTGCCAGCAGCTCCGACATGTTATTAGCCAAAAACATTCAGTACTTC
TRBJ2-4 | TRBD1 | 13 | few | TRBV6-1 | CASSTGELNIQYF | TGTGCCAGCTCGACAGGGGAGTTAAACATTCAGTACTTC
TRBJ2-3 | NA | 15 | NA | TRBV19 | CASSRNQGTTDTQYF | TGTGCCAGTAGTAGGAACCAGGGGACTACAGATACGCAGTATTTT
TRBJ2-3 | NA | 15 | NA | TRBV7-2 | CASSLWLLGTDTQYF | TGTGCCAGCAGCTTATGGTTGTTGGGCACAGATACGCAGTATTTT
TRBJ2-1 | NA | 12 | many | TRBV20-1 | CSAEWGRDEQFF | TGCAGTGCTGAGTGGGGTCGGGATGAGCAGTTCTTC
TRBJ2-5 | TRBD1 | 15 | medium-sized | TRBV5-5 | CASTRRGTVQETQYF | TGTGCCAGCACCAGGAGAGGGACAGTACAAGAGACCCAGTACTTC
TRBJ2-3 | TRBD1 | 18 | many | TRBV5-1 | CASRIGQGGTTSTDTQYF | TGCGCCAGCAGAATAGGACAGGGTGGAACTACTAGCACAGATACGCAGTATTTT
TRBJ2-1 | TRBD2 | 17 | many | TRBV19 | CASRLAGGQSSYNEQFF | TGTGCCAGTAGGCTAGCGGGGGGTCAAAGCTCCTACAATGAGCAGTTCTTC
TRBJ2-1 | NA | 15 | NA | TRBV15 | CATSRFAAPLNEQFF | TGTGCCACCAGCAGATTTGCGGCTCCATTAAATGAGCAGTTCTTC
TRBJ1-1 | NA | 16 | NA | TRBV5-4 | CASSLAGRTMNTEAFF | TGTGCCAGCAGCTTGGCGGGAAGGACGATGAACACTGAAGCTTTCTTT
TRBJ2-5 | NA | 15 | NA | TRBV11-3 | CASSQGRRDQETQYF | TGTGCCAGCAGCCAGGGCCGGCGAGATCAAGAGACCCAGTACTTC
TRBJ1-5 | TRBD1 | 15 | few | TRBV19 | CASSRTGGVNQPQHF | TGTGCCAGTAGTAGGACAGGGGGGGTCAATCAGCCCCAGCATTTT
TRBJ2-2 | TRBD2 | 16 | few | TRBV5-5 | CASSLNSGMVTGELFF | TGTGCCAGCAGCTTGAACAGCGGGATGGTCACCGGGGAGCTGTTTTTT
TRBJ2-1 | TRBD2 | 16 | NA | TRBV24-1 | CATSDWGREGVNEQFF | TGTGCCACCAGTGATTGGGGGCGGGAGGGCGTAAATGAGCAGTTCTTC
TRBJ1-1 | NA | 14 | NA | TRBV28 | CATFRPGALGEAFF | TGTGCCACCTTCAGGCCGGGGGCCCTGGGTGAAGCTTTCTTT
TRBJ2-1 | TRBD2 | 13 | NA | TRBV9 | CASSVTSRNEQFF | TGTGCCAGCAGCGTGACTAGCAGGAATGAGCAGTTCTTC
TRBJ1-1 | NA | 13 | NA | TRBV18 | CASSRDGNTEAFF | TGTGCCAGCTCACGAGACGGGAACACTGAAGCTTTCTTT
TRBJ2-7 | NA | 15 | few | TRBV19 | CASSAGGGHTYEQYF | TGTGCCAGTAGTGCGGGTGGGGGACACACCTACGAGCAGTACTTC
TRBJ1-1 | NA | 13 | many | TRBV20-1 | CSASAFPNTEAFF | TGCAGTGCTAGCGCGTTTCCGAACACTGAAGCTTTCTTT
TRBJ2-7 | TRBD1 | 14 | NA | TRBV19 | CASSMNRGSYEQYF | TGTGCCAGTAGTATGAACAGGGGGTCTTACGAGCAGTACTTC
TRBJ2-5 | TRBD2 | 15 | few | TRBV20-1 | CSAHLSGWKSQDQYF | TGCAGTGCTCACCTTAGCGGGTGGAAGAGCCAGGACCAGTACTTC
TRBJ2-3 | TRBD2 | 14 | NA | TRBV5-1 | CASSFGGGRDTQYF | TGCGCCAGCAGCTTTGGCGGGGGAAGAGATACGCAGTATTTT
TRBJ2-7 | TRBD1 | 14 | few | TRBV19 | CASSRTGASYEQYF | TGTGCCAGTAGTAGGACAGGGGCCTCCTACGAGCAGTACTTC
TRBJ2-3 | NA | 17 | NA | TRBV21-1 | CASSKEERGTSTDTQYF | TGTGCCAGCAGCAAAGAGGAGCGGGGGACTAGCACAGATACGCAGTATTTT
TRBJ2-1 | TRBD2 | 15 | NA | TRBV10-3 | CAISVAGGPYNEQFF | TGTGCCATCAGTGTAGCGGGAGGGCCCTACAATGAGCAGTTCTTC
TRBJ2-3 | TRBD2 | 15 | many | TRBV30 | CAWKYTSGSGDTQYF | TGTGCCTGGAAATATACTAGCGGGAGTGGAGATACGCAGTATTTT
TRBJ2-1 | NA | 13 | few | TRBV2 | CASGLAVNNEQFF | TGTGCCAGCGGATTAGCCGTTAACAATGAGCAGTTCTTC
TRBJ2-2 | TRBD2 | 18 | few | TRBV20-1 | CSVKGTSSGGSNTGELFF | TGCAGTGTTAAAGGAACCTCTAGCGGGGGCTCGAACACCGGGGAGCTGTTTTTT
TRBJ2-1 | NA | 15 | NA | TRBV12-5 | CASGLLAASNNEQFF | TGTGCTAGTGGACTGCTGGCGGCCAGCAACAATGAGCAGTTCTTC
TRBJ2-3 | TRBD2 | 15 | NA | TRBV7-3 | CASSLDGGATDTQYF | TGTGCCAGCAGCTTAGACGGGGGGGCCACAGATACGCAGTATTTT
TRBJ1-1 | NA | 11 | NA | TRBV6-2/TRBV6-3 | CASSLGGEAFF | TGTGCCAGCAGCCTAGGCGGTGAAGCTTTCTTT